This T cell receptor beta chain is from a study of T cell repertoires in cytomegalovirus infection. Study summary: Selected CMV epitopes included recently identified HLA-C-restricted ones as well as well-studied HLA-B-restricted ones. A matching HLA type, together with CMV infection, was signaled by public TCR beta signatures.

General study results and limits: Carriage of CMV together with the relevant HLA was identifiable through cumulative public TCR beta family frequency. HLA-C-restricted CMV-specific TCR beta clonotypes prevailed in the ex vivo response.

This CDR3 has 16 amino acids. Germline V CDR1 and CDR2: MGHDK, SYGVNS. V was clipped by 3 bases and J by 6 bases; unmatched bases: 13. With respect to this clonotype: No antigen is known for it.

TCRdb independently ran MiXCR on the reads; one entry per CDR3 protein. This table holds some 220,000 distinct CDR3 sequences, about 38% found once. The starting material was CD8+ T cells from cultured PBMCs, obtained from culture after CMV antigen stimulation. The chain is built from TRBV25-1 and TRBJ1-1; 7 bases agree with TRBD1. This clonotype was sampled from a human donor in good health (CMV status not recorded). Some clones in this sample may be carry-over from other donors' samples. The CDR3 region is CASSEGQKSGDPEAFF. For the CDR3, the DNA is TGTGCCAGCAGTGAGGGACAGAAATCGGGAGACCCTGAAGCTTTCTTT.